These 2 T cell receptor beta chains originate from one sample sequenced in a study of identical twins. One entry per CDR3 protein results from TCRdb running MiXCR on the 5' RACE reads. The sample yields 350,000 or so distinct CDR3 sequences, 7% to 9.5% seen once. Material for sequencing was naive T cells sorted from blood. These receptors all come from a woman between 50 and 59 years old in good health.

The chain recombines TRBV12-3 or TRBV12-4 with TRBJ1-1; 7 positions match TRBD1. With V trimmed by 6 bases and J by 6 bases, 10 bases remained unmatched. The CDR3 spans 14 residues. The CDR3 region is CASSRQGLSPEAFF. The CDR3 coding sequence is TGTGCCAGCAGCCGACAGGGATTAAGTCCTGAAGCTTTCTTT.

This clonotype appeared a few times. The chain uses TRBV15 and TRBJ2-1; D unresolved. Deletions cut 2 bases from V and 4 bases from J, with 6 bases between. CDR1 is LNHNV, CDR2 YYDKDF, per germline (reference sequence). This CDR3 region has 13 residues. The CDR3, as DNA: TGTGCCACCAGCAGACCCGAGTACAATGAGCAGTTCTTC. This codes for CATSRPEYNEQFF.